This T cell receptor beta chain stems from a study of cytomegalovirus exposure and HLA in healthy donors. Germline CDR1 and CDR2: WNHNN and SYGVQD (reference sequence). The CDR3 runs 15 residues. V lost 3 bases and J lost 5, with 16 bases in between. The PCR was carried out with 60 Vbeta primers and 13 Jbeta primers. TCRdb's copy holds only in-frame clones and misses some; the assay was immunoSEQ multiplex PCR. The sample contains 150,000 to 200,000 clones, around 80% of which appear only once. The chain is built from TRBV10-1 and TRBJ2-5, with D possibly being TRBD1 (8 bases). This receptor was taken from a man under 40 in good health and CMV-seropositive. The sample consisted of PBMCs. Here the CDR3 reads CASSDRTGRGETQYF. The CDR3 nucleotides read TGCGCCAGCAGTGACCGGACAGGGAGGGGGGAGACCCAGTACTTC.